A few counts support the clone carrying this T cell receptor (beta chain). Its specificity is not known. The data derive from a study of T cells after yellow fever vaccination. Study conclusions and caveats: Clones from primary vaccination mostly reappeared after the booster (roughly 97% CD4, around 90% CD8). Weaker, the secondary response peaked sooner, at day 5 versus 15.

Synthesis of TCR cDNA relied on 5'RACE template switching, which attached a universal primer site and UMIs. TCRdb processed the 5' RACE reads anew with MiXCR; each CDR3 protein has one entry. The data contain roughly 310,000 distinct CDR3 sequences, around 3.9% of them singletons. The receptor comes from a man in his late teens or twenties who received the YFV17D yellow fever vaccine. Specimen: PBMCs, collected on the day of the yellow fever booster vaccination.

This CDR3 reads CASSPLEHEQFF. The CDR3 DNA is TGTGCCAGCAGCCCCCTGGAGCATGAGCAGTTCTTC. J is TRBJ2-1 and V is TRBV7-6; no clear D gene. V dropped 5 bases and J dropped 8 bases, with 10 bases sitting between them. Germline V CDR1 and CDR2: SGHVS, FNYEAQ. This CDR3 comprises 12 residues. Supplemented by reference TRBV7-6 and TRBJ2-1, the full variable domain reads GAGVSQSPRYKVTKRGQDVALRCDPISGHVSLYWYRQALGQGPEFLTYFNYEAQQDKSGLPNDRFSAERPEGSISTLTIQRTEQRDSAMYRCASSPLEHEQFFGPGTRLTVL.